These T cell receptor beta chains were read from a single sample in a study of cytomegalovirus exposure and HLA in healthy donors. Sequenced by immunoSEQ multiplex PCR; TCRdb stores in-frame clones only, minus some. The sample consists of about 120,000 clones, 7% to 9.5% of them appearing once. Sequenced input: PBMCs. The receptors stem from a middle-aged woman in good health and CMV-seropositive. Both conserved end residues are part of each CDR3. The D gene is left open where the match is weak. Size is stated for part of the rows, as once, few or many counts, or as a class when the clone is expanded.

J,V,size,D,DNA,CDR3
TRBJ2-7,TRBV19,few,TRBD1,TGTGCCAGTAGCAAGACAGGGAGCTCCTACGAGCAGTACTTC,CASSKTGSSYEQYF
TRBJ1-1,TRBV18,-,-,TGTGCCAGCTCACCACAGGGGGGGGGCACTGAAGCTTTCTTT,CASSPQGGGTEAFF
TRBJ2-7,TRBV2,-,TRBD1,TGTGCCAGCATGCGGGACAGGGCCTACGAGCAGTACTTC,CASMRDRAYEQYF
TRBJ1-2,TRBV30,-,-,TGTGCCTGGAGTGCTAGGGAGGGCTATGGCTACACCTTC,CAWSAREGYGYTF
TRBJ2-6,TRBV9,-,-,TGTGCCAGCAGCGTAGTGGGGGCCCTAGGGGCCAACGTCCTGACTTTC,CASSVVGALGANVLTF
TRBJ2-7,TRBV5-1,-,-,TGCGCCAGCAGCTTAAGAGACAGCTCCTACGAGCAGTACTTC,CASSLRDSSYEQYF
TRBJ2-1,TRBV9,-,TRBD2,TGTGCCAGCAGCGTTCTAGCGGGGGGGACGAATGAGCAGTTCTTC,CASSVLAGGTNEQFF
TRBJ2-1,TRBV5-1,few,-,TGCGCCAGCTCCGAGGACAGCTATTCCTACAATGAGCAGTTCTTC,CASSEDSYSYNEQFF
TRBJ1-4,TRBV5-1,few,-,TGCGCCAGCAGCCCCGACAGGCCAGCAACTAATGAAAAACTGTTTTTT,CASSPDRPATNEKLFF
TRBJ2-2,TRBV7-6,-,-,TGTGCCAGCAGCTTACAGGAAGGCCGGGAGCTGTTTTTT,CASSLQEGRELFF
TRBJ2-5,TRBV4-1,large,-,TGCGCCAGCAGCCAAGGGCCTGGGGGCGCTGAGACCCAGTACTTC,CASSQGPGGAETQYF
TRBJ1-5,TRBV2,-,TRBD1,TGTGCCAGCAGGGGAGACAGGGGACGAAGCAATCAGCCCCAGCATTTT,CASRGDRGRSNQPQHF